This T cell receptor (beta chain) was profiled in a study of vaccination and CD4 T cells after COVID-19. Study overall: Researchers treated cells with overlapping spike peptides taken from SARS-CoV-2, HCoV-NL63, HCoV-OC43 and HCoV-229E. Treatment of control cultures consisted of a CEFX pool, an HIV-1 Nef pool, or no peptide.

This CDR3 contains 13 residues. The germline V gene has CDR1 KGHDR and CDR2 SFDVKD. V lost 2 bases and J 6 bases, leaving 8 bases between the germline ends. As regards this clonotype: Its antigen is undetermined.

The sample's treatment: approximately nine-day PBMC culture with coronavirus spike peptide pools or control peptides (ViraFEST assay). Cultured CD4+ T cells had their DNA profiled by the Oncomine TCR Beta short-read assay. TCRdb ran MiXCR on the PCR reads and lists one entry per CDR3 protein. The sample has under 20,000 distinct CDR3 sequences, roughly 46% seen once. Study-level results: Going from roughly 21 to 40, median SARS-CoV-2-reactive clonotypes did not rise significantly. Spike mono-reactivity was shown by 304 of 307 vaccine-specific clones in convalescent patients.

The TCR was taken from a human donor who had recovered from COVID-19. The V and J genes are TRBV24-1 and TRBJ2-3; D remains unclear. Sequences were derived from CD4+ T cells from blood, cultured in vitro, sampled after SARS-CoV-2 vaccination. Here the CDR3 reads CATSDSPPDTQYF. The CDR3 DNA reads TGTGCCACCAGTGATTCGCCCCCCGATACGCAGTATTTT.